One TCR beta chain is described in this entry. What it recognizes is unknown. The data were obtained in a study of CD8 T cells in Susac syndrome. Reverse transcription of about 0.45 to 1 ug RNA was carried out with random hexamers. The CDR3 of TCR beta was amplified by immunoSEQ multiplex PCR across 54 Vbeta and 13 Jbeta. TCRdb ran MiXCR on the immunoSEQ multiplex PCR reads and lists one entry per CDR3 protein. This table has just over 150,000 distinct CDR3 sequences, around 95% appearing once. V shed 5 bases and J 5 bases; nucleotides not matched to a gene: 12. Germline V CDR1 and CDR2: DFQATT, SNEGSKA (reference sequence). The CDR3 runs 15 residues. Study-wide findings and caveats: The relatively small number of individuals in the TCR sequencing and HLA analysis was acknowledged by the study.

TCR beta was sequenced from blood CD8+ and CD4+ T cells. Treatment-naive patients with stable or active relapsing-remitting disease were the multiple sclerosis controls. The V and J genes are TRBV20-1 and TRBJ2-3; 8 nucleotides agree with TRBD1. Sequencing was carried out using CD8+ T cells from PBMCs. The sequence was obtained from a human donor with multiple sclerosis. The CDR3 sequence: CSAPAPTGEVDTQYF. The CDR3 coding sequence is TGCAGTGCTCCCGCCCCGACAGGGGAGGTAGATACGCAGTATTTT.